Below are 19 T cell receptor beta chains sequenced from a single sample in a study of blood T cells in healthy people across ages. A second roughly 6 to 12 cycle PCR used barcoded and J-beta primers. TCRdb analysed the 5' RACE reads with MiXCR anew, one entry per CDR3 protein. The sample lists around 1,500,000 distinct CDR3 sequences, approximately 42% occurring once. The sequenced sample consisted of blood. The source of these receptors is a young woman in good health.

CDR3 protein: CASSLGDFNNEQFF. CDR3 in DNA: TGCGCCAGCAGCTTGGGCGACTTCAACAATGAGCAGTTCTTC. V usage is TRBV5-1 and J usage is TRBJ2-1; no firm D call. CDR1 is SGHRS and CDR2 is YFSETQ in the germline V gene. The V end lost 0 bases, the J end lost 5 bases, and 9 bases lay between the germline ends. There are 14 residues in the CDR3.

The CDR3 spells CASSEPEGFNSEQFF. The CDR3 coding sequence is TGTGCCAGCAGCGAACCAGAGGGCTTTAATTCTGAGCAGTTCTTC. The chain is built from TRBV9 and TRBJ2-1, with a tentative D call TRBD2 (5 bases). Germline CDR1 SGDLS, CDR2 YYNGEE. V was shortened by 3 bases and J by 9 bases, with 19 bases between the two germline ends. The CDR3 covers 15 residues.

DNA for the CDR3: TGTGCCAGCAGCCACCGGACCGGGACGGTAAACACCGGGGAGCTGTTTTTT. Translation gives CASSHRTGTVNTGELFF. The V and J genes are TRBV3-1 and TRBJ2-2; TRBD1 or TRBD2 may be the D gene (5 bases each). The CDR3 is 17 amino acids. Germline values: CDR1 LGHDT, CDR2 YNNKEL (reference sequence). The V gene lost 3 bases and the J gene lost 2 bases, with 16 bases spanning the gap. The whole variable domain, filled in from reference TRBV3-1 and TRBJ2-2, reads DTAVSQTPKYLVTQMGNDKSIKCEQNLGHDTMYWYKQDSKKFLKIMFSYNNKELIINETVPNRFSPKSPDKAHLNLHINSLELGDSAVYFCASSHRTGTVNTGELFFGEGSRLTVL.

This clonotype occurred a few times. The chain employs TRBV4-1 and TRBJ1-2, with D tentatively TRBD1 (5 bases). The CDR3 contains 15 residues. Germline lookup yields CDR1 MGHRA and CDR2 YSYEKL. V lost 7 bases and J lost 6, with 21 bases in between. CDR3 coding DNA: TGCGCCAGCACCGACTCCGGGACCGCGAGGGATGGCTACACCTTC. Its protein product is CASTDSGTARDGYTF.

This chain connects TRBV28 to TRBJ1-2, with D uncertain. The CDR3 is made up of 12 amino acids. CDR1 MDHEN and CDR2 SYDVKM come from the germline V gene. The germline V and J ends were trimmed by 7 bases and 4 bases, with 10 bases remaining between them. The CDR3 loop reads CASKLTGYGYTF. DNA of the CDR3: TGTGCCAGCAAGTTGACCGGCTATGGCTACACCTTC.

The chain uses TRBV6-1 and TRBJ2-7; D may be TRBD1 or TRBD2 (5 bases each). Trimming left V 4 bases short and J 6 bases short, with 10 bases between. The CDR3 runs 12 residues. Germline values: CDR1 MNHNS, CDR2 SASEGT. The CDR3 is CASSGSGREQYF. CDR3 coding DNA: TGTGCCAGCAGTGGATCGGGGCGCGAGCAGTACTTC.

V gene TRBV10-3 combines with J gene TRBJ2-7; D is perhaps TRBD2 (5 bases). V was pared by 0 bases and J by 0 bases, with 15 bases between. CDR1 is ENHRY and CDR2 is SYGVKD in the germline V gene. The CDR3 contains 17 residues. CDR3 sequence reads: CAISESDSGGLSYEQYF. DNA for the CDR3: TGTGCCATCAGTGAGTCGGACTCGGGCGGGCTCTCCTACGAGCAGTACTTC.

The J gene is TRBJ2-1, the V gene TRBV4-2; 15 bases match TRBD2. CDR3 length equals 21 residues. CDR1 is LGHNA and CDR2 is YNFKEQ in the germline V gene. With 0 bases clipped from V and 0 bases from J, the junction kept 9 bases outside the gene matches. The CDR3 reads CASSQDQGTSGGRSSYNEQFF. The CDR3 nucleotides are TGTGCCAGCAGCCAAGATCAAGGGACTAGCGGGGGGAGGAGCTCCTACAATGAGCAGTTCTTC.

The V call is TRBV12-3 or TRBV12-4, the J call TRBJ1-1, with a weak D call TRBD1 (5 bases). Trimming shortened V by 5 bases and J by 2 bases, and 18 bases separated the two germline ends. This CDR3 contains 16 residues. The CDR3 loop reads CASSIRGEQQNTEAFF. In nucleotides, the CDR3 is TGTGCCAGCAGTATTCGGGGGGAACAACAAAACACTGAAGCTTTCTTT.

V gene TRBV7-9 combines with J gene TRBJ2-3, with D maybe TRBD1 (6 bases). Germline CDR1 reads SEHNR; CDR2 reads FQNEAQ (reference sequence). V was shortened by 11 bases and J by 6 bases, with 18 bases between the two germline ends. This CDR3 region has 13 residues. CDR3 DNA sequence: TGTGCCTCCGACGGGTGGGGGCTCGATACGCAGTATTTT. Its protein product is CASDGWGLDTQYF. The full variable domain, with the rest looked up from reference TRBV7-9 and TRBJ2-3, is DTGVSQNPRHKITKRGQNVTFRCDPISEHNRLYWYRQTLGQGPEFLTYFQNEAQLEKSRLLSDRFSAERPKGSFSTLEIQRTEQGDSAMYLCASDGWGLDTQYFGPGTRLTVL.

J is TRBJ2-5 and V is TRBV5-1; 7 bases match TRBD2. The germline CDR1 and CDR2 sequences are SGHRS and YFSETQ. This CDR3 region has 19 residues. J gave up 11 bases and V 0 bases, and 25 bases lay outside the gene matches. This CDR3 reads CASSLGAVVAGAAYNEQYF. In nucleotides, the CDR3 is TGCGCCAGCAGCTTGGGGGCCGTAGTGGCGGGAGCGGCCTACAATGAGCAGTACTTC.

The V and J genes are TRBV24-1 and TRBJ1-6; a possible D gene is TRBD1 (5 bases). Trimming pared 11 bases from V and 10 bases from J, leaving 17 bases between. The germline V gene has CDR1 KGHDR and CDR2 SFDVKD. The CDR3 covers 13 residues. The CDR3 nucleotides are TGTGCCAGCCCTTTGGGGACTCGGTCACCCCTCCACTTT. Residues: CASPLGTRSPLHF.

This clonotype was detected only a few times. The chain employs TRBV10-3 and TRBJ2-7; D is unresolved. Germline V gene sequence: CDR1 ENHRY, CDR2 SYGVKD. V lost 1 base and J lost 3, with 4 bases in between. This CDR3 has 12 residues. Written as DNA, the CDR3 is TGTGCCATCAGTGAGTACGGCTACGAGCAGTACTTC. This translates into CAISEYGYEQYF.

The chain uses TRBV29-1 and TRBJ2-3, with a tentative D call TRBD1 (7 bases). Trimming left V 5 bases short and J 4 bases short, with 16 bases between. This CDR3 has 14 amino acids. Germline V lookup: CDR1 SQVTM, CDR2 ANQGSEA. CDR3 in amino acids: CSVYSGGFADTQYF. The CDR3 DNA reads as TGCAGCGTTTATTCAGGGGGGTTCGCAGATACGCAGTATTTT.

This sequence joins TRBV12-3 or TRBV12-4 and TRBJ1-1; TRBD1 might be the D (6 bases). The CDR3 extends over 14 amino acids. V lost 8 bases and J lost 1, with 14 bases in between. This chain's CDR3 is CASGKMDRNTEAFF. Here the CDR3 DNA reads TGTGCCAGCGGAAAGATGGACAGGAACACTGAAGCTTTCTTT.

The gene calls are TRBV20-1 and TRBJ2-7; 10 bases match TRBD2. The CDR3 length is 16 residues. V lost 5 bases to trimming and J lost 2 bases; unmatched junction nucleotides: 12. The germline gives CDR1 DFQATT, CDR2 SNEGSKA (reference sequence). The DNA for the CDR3 is TGCAGTGCTGGACGGCTAGCGGGGGACCCCACCTACGAGCAGTACTTC. As protein: CSAGRLAGDPTYEQYF.

The sample holds a few counts of this clonotype. The CDR3 here is CASSQDSVGMSAQYF. The CDR3 nucleotides are TGTGCCAGCAGCCAGGATAGCGTGGGGATGTCGGCCCAGTACTTC. V gene TRBV3-1 combines with J gene TRBJ2-7, with D possibly TRBD2 on 5 matching bases. The V end was cut by 3 bases, the J end by 10 bases, with 22 bases between. Germline V CDR1 and CDR2: LGHDT, YNNKEL (reference sequence). The CDR3 is made up of 15 amino acids.

The chain is built from TRBV9 and TRBJ2-6; 9 nucleotides align to TRBD1. V lost 2 bases to trimming and J lost 0 bases; unmatched junction nucleotides: 3. Per germline, CDR1 SGDLS and CDR2 YYNGEE. This CDR3 comprises 17 residues. The CDR3 coding sequence is TGTGCCAGCAGCGTGGGACAGGGTAACTCTGGGGCCAACGTCCTGACTTTC. It is translated as CASSVGQGNSGANVLTF.

This clonotype was seen a single time. This chain uses TRBV4-1 with TRBJ2-1; 9 bases are a match to TRBD2. The CDR3 has 17 residues. Unmatched junction bases numbered 12, after V lost 5 bases and J lost 4 bases. Germline assignment: CDR1 MGHRA and CDR2 YSYEKL. As DNA, the CDR3 is TGCGCCAGCAGCTTAGGACTAGCGCGCAGCATATACAATGAGCAGTTCTTC. Its translation is CASSLGLARSIYNEQFF.